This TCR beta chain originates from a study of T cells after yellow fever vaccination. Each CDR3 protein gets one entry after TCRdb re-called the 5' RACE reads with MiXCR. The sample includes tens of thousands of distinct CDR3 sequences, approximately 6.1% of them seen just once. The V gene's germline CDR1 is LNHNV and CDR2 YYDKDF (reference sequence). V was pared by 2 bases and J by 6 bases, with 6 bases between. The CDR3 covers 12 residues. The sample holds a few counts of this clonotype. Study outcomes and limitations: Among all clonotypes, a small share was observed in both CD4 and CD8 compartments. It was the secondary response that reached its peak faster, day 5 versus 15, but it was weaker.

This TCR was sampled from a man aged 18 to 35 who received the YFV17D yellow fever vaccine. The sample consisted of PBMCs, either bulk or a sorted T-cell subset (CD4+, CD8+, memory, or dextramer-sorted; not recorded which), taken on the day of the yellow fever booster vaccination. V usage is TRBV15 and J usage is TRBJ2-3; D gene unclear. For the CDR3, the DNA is TGTGCCACCAGCAGACTAGAGGATACGCAGTATTTT. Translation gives CATSRLEDTQYF. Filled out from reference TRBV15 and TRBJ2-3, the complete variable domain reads DAMVIQNPRYQVTQFGKPVTLSCSQTLNHNVMYWYQQKSSQAPKLLFHYYDKDFNNEADTPDNFQSRRPNTSFCFLDIRSPGLGDTAMYLCATSRLEDTQYFGPGTRLTVL.